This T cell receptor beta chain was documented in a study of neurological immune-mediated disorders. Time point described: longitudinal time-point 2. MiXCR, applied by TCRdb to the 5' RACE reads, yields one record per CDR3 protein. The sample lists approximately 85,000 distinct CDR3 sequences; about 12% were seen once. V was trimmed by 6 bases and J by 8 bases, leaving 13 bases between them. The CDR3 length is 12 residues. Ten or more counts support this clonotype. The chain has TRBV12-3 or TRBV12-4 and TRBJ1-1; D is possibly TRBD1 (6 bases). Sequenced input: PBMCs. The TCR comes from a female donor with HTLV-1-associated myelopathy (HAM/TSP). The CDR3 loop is CASREGGTEAFF. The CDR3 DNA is TGTGCCAGCAGAGAGGGAGGGACAGAAGCTTTCTTT.